This record looks at one TCR beta chain sequence and its context. This entry is derived from a study of T cells in localized non-small cell lung cancer. TCRdb keeps only in-frame clones here, not all; method: immunoSEQ multiplex PCR. Altogether about 1,500 clones are present, about 30% being singletons, with the ten largest covering roughly 19%. From germline, CDR1 is GTSNPN and CDR2 SVGIG (reference sequence). The CDR3 length is 12 residues. V was clipped by 2 bases and J by 3 bases, with 8 bases between them. The V and J genes are TRBV30 and TRBJ2-7, with D maybe TRBD2 (5 bases). Source: normal lung tissue next to the tumor, taken before any cancer treatment. The source of this sequence is a male donor aged 60 or over with stage I squamous cell lung carcinoma. The chain's CDR3 is CAWSLADYEQYF. CDR3 in DNA: TGTGCCTGGAGTCTAGCCGACTACGAGCAGTACTTC.